This T cell receptor beta chain was sequenced for a study of follicular helper T cells after annual influenza vaccination. Study details: Some donors were sampled over the 2013-2014, 2014-2015 and 2015-2016 vaccinations. Study observations and caveats: Rare clonotypes were missed; only roughly 8.5-23% of cells gave TCRB. Plasmablast frequency change correlated with clonality change in ICOS+CD38+ cTfh.

For this clone: What it binds is unknown.

Time point given: 2015-2016 season, 7 days after influenza vaccination. Cells are cTfh (non-naive CD4+CXCR5+PD-1+), split by ICOS and CD38 into double-positive or double-negative. TCRdb's copy holds only in-frame clones and misses some; the assay was immunoSEQ multiplex PCR. The data show approximately 7,400 clones, with over 80% seen just once and roughly 1.6% held by the top ten. CDR1 is PRHDT, CDR2 FYEKMQ, per germline (reference sequence). Trimming took 1 base from V and 0 from J, leaving 7 bases between them. This CDR3 contains 15 residues. This rearrangement joins TRBV13 to TRBJ1-3; D gene uncertain. The sequencing used CXCR5+ CD38- circulating T follicular helper cells from blood, collected 7 days after influenza vaccination. Subset indicated: circulating Tfh, non-naive CD4+CXCR5+PD-1+ (ICOS+CD38+ or ICOS-CD38-). This TCR derives from an adult who received the influenza vaccine. The CDR3 bases are TGTGCCAGCAGCTTAGACATGGCCTCTGGAAACACCATATATTTT. This gives the protein CASSLDMASGNTIYF.